The TCR beta chain under discussion was sequenced for a study of cytomegalovirus exposure and HLA in healthy donors. Trimming shortened V by 4 bases and J by 5 bases, and 18 bases separated the two germline ends. The germline V gene encodes CDR1 LNHNV and CDR2 YYDKDF (reference sequence). This CDR3 region has 16 residues. The PCR was carried out with 60 Vbeta primers and 13 Jbeta primers. Clones were sequenced by immunoSEQ multiplex PCR, and TCRdb holds only the in-frame ones, with some missing. In the table there are about 97,000 clones, about 60% of which are singletons. Specimen: PBMCs. The chain couples TRBV15 to TRBJ2-1; D is unclear. The source is a human donor in good health. CDR3 DNA: TGTGCCACCAGCACCCGAATCAACCAGGTGAACAATGAGCAGTTCTTC. Translating it yields CATSTRINQVNNEQFF.